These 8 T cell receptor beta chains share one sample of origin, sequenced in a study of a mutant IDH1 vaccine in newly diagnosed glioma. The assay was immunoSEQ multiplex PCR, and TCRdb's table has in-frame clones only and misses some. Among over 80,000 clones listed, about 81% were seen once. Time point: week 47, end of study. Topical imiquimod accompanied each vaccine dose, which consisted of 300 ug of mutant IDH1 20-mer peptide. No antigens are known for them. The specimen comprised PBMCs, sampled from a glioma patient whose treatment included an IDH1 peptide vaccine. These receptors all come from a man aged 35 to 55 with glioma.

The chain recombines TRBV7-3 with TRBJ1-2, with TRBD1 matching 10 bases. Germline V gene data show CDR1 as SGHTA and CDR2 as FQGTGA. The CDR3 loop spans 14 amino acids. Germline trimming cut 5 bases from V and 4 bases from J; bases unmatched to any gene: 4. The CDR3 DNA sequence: TGTGCCAGCAGCCCCGGGACAGGGGTCTATGGCTACACCTTC. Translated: CASSPGTGVYGYTF.

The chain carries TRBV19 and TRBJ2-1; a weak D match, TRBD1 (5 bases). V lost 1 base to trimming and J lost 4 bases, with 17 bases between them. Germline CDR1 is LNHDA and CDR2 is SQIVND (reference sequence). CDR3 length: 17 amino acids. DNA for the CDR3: TGTGCCAGTAGTATAGGGATGAAGGGGCCCCTATACAATGAGCAGTTCTTC. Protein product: CASSIGMKGPLYNEQFF.

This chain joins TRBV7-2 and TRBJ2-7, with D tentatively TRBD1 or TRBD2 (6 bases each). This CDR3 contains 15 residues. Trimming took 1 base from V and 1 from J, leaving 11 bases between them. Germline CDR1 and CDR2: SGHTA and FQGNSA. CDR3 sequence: CASSLVGGGSYEQYF. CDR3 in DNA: TGTGCCAGCAGCTTAGTAGGAGGGGGTTCCTACGAGCAGTACTTC.

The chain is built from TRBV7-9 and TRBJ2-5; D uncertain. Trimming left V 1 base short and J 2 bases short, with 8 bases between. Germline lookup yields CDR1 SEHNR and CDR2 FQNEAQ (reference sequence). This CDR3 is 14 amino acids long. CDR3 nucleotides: TGTGCCAGCAGCTTAGGTGCTGATCAAGAGACCCAGTACTTC. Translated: CASSLGADQETQYF. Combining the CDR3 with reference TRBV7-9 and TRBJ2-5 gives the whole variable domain DTGVSQNPRHKITKRGQNVTFRCDPISEHNRLYWYRQTLGQGPEFLTYFQNEAQLEKSRLLSDRFSAERPKGSFSTLEIQRTEQGDSAMYLCASSLGADQETQYFGPGTRLLVL.

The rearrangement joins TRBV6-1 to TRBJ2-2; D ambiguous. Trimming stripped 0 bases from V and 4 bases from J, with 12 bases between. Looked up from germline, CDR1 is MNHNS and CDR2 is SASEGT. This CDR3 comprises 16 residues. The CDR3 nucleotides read TGTGCCAGCAGTGAAGCAAGTGGGCTCACCACCGGGGAGCTGTTTTTT. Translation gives CASSEASGLTTGELFF.

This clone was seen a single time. CDR3 loop: CASSRGRNTEAFF. The CDR3 DNA reads as TGCGCCAGCAGCCGGGGCCGGAACACTGAAGCTTTCTTT. This chain links TRBV4-3 with TRBJ1-1; a possible D gene is TRBD1 (5 bases). This CDR3 contains 13 residues. Per germline, CDR1 LGHNA and CDR2 YSLEER. Trimming took off 4 bases at V and 1 base at J, with 7 bases between the two ends.

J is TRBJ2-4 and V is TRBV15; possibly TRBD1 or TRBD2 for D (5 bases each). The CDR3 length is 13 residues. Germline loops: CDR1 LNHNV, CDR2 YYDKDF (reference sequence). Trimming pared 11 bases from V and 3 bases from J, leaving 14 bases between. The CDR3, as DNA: TGTGCCGTCGGGGCAAGGGGCAAAAACATTCAGTACTTC. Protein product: CAVGARGKNIQYF.

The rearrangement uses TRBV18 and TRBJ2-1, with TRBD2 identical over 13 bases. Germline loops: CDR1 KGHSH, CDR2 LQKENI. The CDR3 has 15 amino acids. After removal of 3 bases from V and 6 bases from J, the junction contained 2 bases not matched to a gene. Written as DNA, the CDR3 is TGTGCCAGCTCACCCACTAGCGGGAGGGTCAATGAGCAGTTCTTC. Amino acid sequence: CASSPTSGRVNEQFF.